These T cell receptor beta chains were read from a single sample in a study of T cells after yellow fever vaccination. TCRdb re-analysed the 5' RACE reads in MiXCR, keeping a single row per CDR3 protein. The top ten hold 0.85% of the sample, which has 200,000 to 250,000 distinct CDR3 sequences, about 7% seen once. The source was CD4+ T cells sorted from PBMCs, collected 15 days after the yellow fever booster vaccination. The receptors were gathered from a man aged 25-40 years who received the YFV17D yellow fever vaccine. The CDR3 runs from the conserved cysteine through the conserved F or W. The D gene is left open where the match is weak. Clone sizes are given selectively: once, few, many, or a class where the clone is expanded.

J gene	clone size	D gene	V gene	CDR3 DNA	CDR3 protein
TRBJ2-1	many	NA	TRBV15	TGTGCCACCAGCAGTTTCACAGAGTCCCTTAATGAGCAGTTCTTC	CATSSFTESLNEQFF
TRBJ2-3	many	TRBD2	TRBV7-2	TGTGCCAGCAGCCGTTCCGCCCAGCGGGAGATGAATACGCAGTATTTT	CASSRSAQREMNTQYF
TRBJ2-2	few	NA	TRBV5-1	TGCGCCAGCAGCGGAAGTACAGGGCCCGGGGAGCTGTTTTTT	CASSGSTGPGELFF
TRBJ1-2	many	NA	TRBV5-1	TGCGCCAGCAGACCCGAAAACTATGGCTACACCTTC	CASRPENYGYTF
TRBJ2-3	NA	NA	TRBV24-1	TGTGCCACCAGTACCGCAAGCGATAGCACAGATACGCAGTATTTT	CATSTASDSTDTQYF
TRBJ2-1	NA	NA	TRBV5-1	TGCGCCAGCAGCTTGGTTGGAGAAAGCTCCTACAATGAGCAGTTCTTC	CASSLVGESSYNEQFF
TRBJ2-5	many	TRBD1	TRBV5-1	TGCGCCAGCAGCTTGGCCATCGGGACAGGCGGATCGATGACCCAGTACTTC	CASSLAIGTGGSMTQYF
TRBJ1-2	many	NA	TRBV20-1	TGCAGTGCTAAATCGATAGATGGCTACACCTTC	CSAKSIDGYTF
TRBJ2-7	many	NA	TRBV5-1	TGCGCCAGCACCCCGGCAGGGATCCACGAGCAGTACTTC	CASTPAGIHEQYF
TRBJ2-7	many	TRBD2	TRBV7-6	TGTGCCAGCAGCTTAGTGCGGGAGGGTTTTCAGTACTTC	CASSLVREGFQYF
TRBJ2-1	many	TRBD2	TRBV10-1	TGCGCCAGCAGTGGTCGAGGTCTAGCGGGATACAATGAGCAGTTCTTC	CASSGRGLAGYNEQFF
TRBJ2-3	many	TRBD2	TRBV14	TGTGCCAGCAGCGTCGGGACGGGGGGACGCACAGATACGCAGTATTTT	CASSVGTGGRTDTQYF
TRBJ1-1	few	NA	TRBV5-6	TGTGCCAGCAGCGAAACAGGGATGAACACTGAAGCTTTCTTT	CASSETGMNTEAFF
TRBJ2-5	many	NA	TRBV4-2	TGTGCCAGCAGCGGGCCCCTCCAAGAGACCCAGTACTTC	CASSGPLQETQYF
TRBJ1-5	NA	TRBD1	TRBV27	TGTGCCAGCAGAAGAACAGGGGGCATAAACCTCAGGCTTCAGCCCCAGCATTTT	CASRRTGGINLRLQPQHF
TRBJ2-3	few	NA	TRBV5-1	TGCGCCAGCAGTCCACCCGGACTCGCCCGCACAGATACGCAGTATTTT	CASSPPGLARTDTQYF
TRBJ2-3	NA	TRBD2	TRBV4-3	TGCGCCAGCAGCCTGAGACTAGCGGGAGGCTCAGATACGCAGTATTTT	CASSLRLAGGSDTQYF
TRBJ1-1	few	NA	TRBV3-1	TGTGCCAGCAGCTACGGGGACACTGAAGCTTTCTTT	CASSYGDTEAFF
TRBJ2-1	many	TRBD2	TRBV5-1	TGCGCCAGCGGTAGCGGGAGCGGTAATGAGCAGTTCTTC	CASGSGSGNEQFF
TRBJ2-5	NA	TRBD1	TRBV6-1	TGTGCCAGCAGTACCACTACGGCTGGACAGGGGAAAAAGACCCAGTACTTC	CASSTTTAGQGKKTQYF
TRBJ2-3	many	NA	TRBV7-7	TGTGCCAGCAGCTTAAATCCTAGCACAGATACGCAGTATTTT	CASSLNPSTDTQYF
TRBJ2-7	NA	NA	TRBV5-5	TGTGCCAGCAGCCAGGGGTTCCCCGGGTACGAGCAGTACTTC	CASSQGFPGYEQYF
TRBJ2-5	few	TRBD1	TRBV12-3/TRBV12-4	TGTGCCAGCAGTTCGACAGGGGGCGATGAGACCCAGTACTTC	CASSSTGGDETQYF
TRBJ1-1	many	TRBD1	TRBV6-2/TRBV6-3	TGTGCCAGCAGTCCCCACCTCACGGACAGGTCGGGGGAAGCTTTCTTT	CASSPHLTDRSGEAFF
TRBJ2-1	many	NA	TRBV6-2/TRBV6-3	TGTGCCAGCAGTTACTCGACGGAAAATCTGGACAATGAGCAGTTCTTC	CASSYSTENLDNEQFF
TRBJ2-5	many	NA	TRBV7-3	TGTGCCAGCAGCTTGCAGGGGTATGGGAAGACCCAGTACTTC	CASSLQGYGKTQYF
TRBJ2-3	few	TRBD2	TRBV6-2/TRBV6-3	TGTGCCAGCAGTCGAGGACTAGCGGGAGGCAATGGAGATACGCAGTATTTT	CASSRGLAGGNGDTQYF
TRBJ2-5	NA	NA	TRBV6-5	TGTGCCAGCAGGAACGGGCGGGAGACCCAGTACTTC	CASRNGRETQYF
TRBJ2-5	NA	NA	TRBV6-5	TGTGCCAGCGGTGATAAGGGGGGGATAGGGTTC	CASGDKGGIGF
TRBJ2-5	many	NA	TRBV5-1	TGCGCCAGCAGTTTCTCGGGGGAGACCCAGTACTTC	CASSFSGETQYF
TRBJ2-1	many	NA	TRBV6-6	TGTGCCAGCAGTTTAGTTCCCTACAATGAGCAGTTCTTC	CASSLVPYNEQFF
TRBJ1-2	NA	NA	TRBV5-4	TGTGCCAGCAGCTTGGTAGGGGTGGATGGCTACACCTTC	CASSLVGVDGYTF
TRBJ2-2	NA	TRBD2	TRBV5-4	TGTGCCAGCAGCCCGCTAGCGGGAGATGGCGGGGAGCTGTTTTTT	CASSPLAGDGGELFF
TRBJ1-2	few	NA	TRBV12-3/TRBV12-4	TGTGCCAGCACCCCGCTTGCGGCTTATGGCTACACCTTC	CASTPLAAYGYTF
TRBJ2-7	many	NA	TRBV20-1	TGCAGTGCTAGAGATAAGGGGACGGAAGGTCCCTACGAGCAGTACTTC	CSARDKGTEGPYEQYF
TRBJ2-2	NA	TRBD1	TRBV5-1	TGCGCCAGCAGACCGGGACAGGGGGCCTCCGGGGAGCTGTTTTTT	CASRPGQGASGELFF
TRBJ2-3	many	TRBD1	TRBV3-1	TGTGCCAGCAGCCAAGGATTGACAGGGGGCCGGACTTGGTATTTT	CASSQGLTGGRTWYF
TRBJ2-3	NA	NA	TRBV7-2	TGTGCCAGCAGCCAAAGGAACACAGATACGCAGTATTTT	CASSQRNTDTQYF
TRBJ1-3	many	TRBD1	TRBV7-2	TGTGCCAGCAGCCGGGACAGCTCTGGAAACACCATATATTTT	CASSRDSSGNTIYF
TRBJ2-1	few	TRBD2	TRBV28	TGTGCCAGCAGTTTCCTCGCGCCTAGCGGGAGCTCCTACAATGAGCAGTTCTTC	CASSFLAPSGSSYNEQFF
TRBJ2-7	many	NA	TRBV18	TGTGCCAGCTCACCACCGGGCAGGGCCTCGTACGAGCAGTACTTC	CASSPPGRASYEQYF
TRBJ2-2	NA	NA	TRBV9	TGTGCCAGCAGCGTTATAAACGGGGGAAACACCGGGGAGCTGTTTTTT	CASSVINGGNTGELFF